This passage covers 28 T cell receptor beta chains from one sample sequenced in a study of PD-1 blockade in mismatch repair-deficient tumors. Clones were sequenced by immunoSEQ multiplex PCR, and TCRdb holds only the in-frame ones, with some missing. The table lists roughly 38,000 clones, roughly 84% of them singletons. The sample was PBMCs, taken about 40 weeks after starting pembrolizumab. The source is an adult with mismatch repair-deficient cancer.

The V and J genes are TRBV19 and TRBJ2-1; 9 nucleotides line up with TRBD2. CDR1 is LNHDA, CDR2 SQIVND, per germline (reference sequence). The CDR3 is 15 amino acids. The junction had 8 bases not matched to a gene; V was cut back by 3 bases and J by 8 bases. This CDR3 reads CASSIIAGVGDEQFF. The CDR3 DNA sequence: TGTGCCAGTAGTATCATAGCGGGAGTGGGGGATGAGCAGTTCTTC.

The chain uses TRBV27 and TRBJ2-1; 9 bases agree with TRBD2. This CDR3 contains 15 residues. V shed 3 bases, J shed 9 bases, and the junction held 9 bases outside the gene matches. CDR1 and CDR2 from the germline V gene are MNHEY and SMNVEV (reference sequence). CDR3 region: CASSFRGRASFEQFF. The CDR3 DNA reads as TGTGCCAGCAGTTTTCGCGGGAGGGCCTCTTTTGAGCAGTTCTTC.

This rearrangement joins TRBV11-2 to TRBJ2-7; D is perhaps TRBD1 (5 bases). Between the trimmed V and J ends, which lost 7 bases and 3 bases, there was a span of 16 bases. Germline V lookup: CDR1 SGHAT, CDR2 FQNNGV. This CDR3 is built from 14 residues. CDR3 in amino acids: CASTYGALIYEQYF. Here the CDR3 DNA reads TGTGCCAGCACCTATGGGGCCCTCATCTACGAGCAGTACTTC.

The rearrangement uses TRBV9 and TRBJ2-5; 9 bases align to TRBD2. CDR1 and CDR2 (germline): SGDLS, YYNGEE. V trimming: 4 bases; J trimming: 5 bases; junction bases outside the gene matches: 12. This CDR3 comprises 16 residues. The CDR3 protein is CASSQTVAGVRETQYF. In nucleotides, the CDR3 is TGTGCCAGCAGCCAAACGGTAGCGGGAGTGAGGGAGACCCAGTACTTC. The complete variable domain, with remaining parts taken from reference TRBV9 and TRBJ2-5, reads DSGVTQTPKHLITATGQRVTLRCSPRSGDLSVYWYQQSLDQGLQFLIQYYNGEERAKGNILERFSAQQFPDLHSELNLSSLELGDSALYFCASSQTVAGVRETQYFGPGTRLLVL.

The rearrangement links TRBV6-5 to TRBJ1-4, with D possibly matching TRBD1 (5 bases). There are 16 residues in the CDR3. Deletions cut 3 bases from V and 5 bases from J, with 16 bases between. CDR1 and CDR2 (germline): MNHEY, SVGAGI. The DNA for the CDR3 is TGTGCCAGCAGTTATGGCGGCTGGCAGGGAAATGAAAAACTGTTTTTT. This translates into CASSYGGWQGNEKLFF.

The rearrangement links TRBV14 to TRBJ2-2, with D perhaps matching TRBD1 (5 bases). V was pared by 4 bases and J by 5 bases, with 14 bases between. The CDR3 has 15 amino acids. Looked up from germline, CDR1 is SGHDN and CDR2 is FVKESK. Here the CDR3 DNA reads TGTGCCAGCAGCCCAAAGACAGATCCTACCGGGGAGCTGTTTTTT. Translated, it gives CASSPKTDPTGELFF.

The sample holds a few counts of this clone. The chain carries TRBV5-1 and TRBJ2-3, with D perhaps TRBD1 (5 bases). V was shortened by 0 bases and J by 1 base, with 9 bases between the two germline ends. The germline V gene has CDR1 SGHRS and CDR2 YFSETQ. The length of the CDR3 is 15 residues. CDR3 sequence reads: CASSLGVRGTDTQYF. CDR3 DNA: TGCGCCAGCAGCTTGGGGGTCAGGGGCACAGATACGCAGTATTTT.

This chain joins TRBV5-1 and TRBJ1-4; 7 bases align to TRBD1. This CDR3 spans 15 amino acids. Germline V gene data show CDR1 as SGHRS and CDR2 as YFSETQ. Trimming cost V 3 bases and J 3 bases; bases outside gene matches: 5. The CDR3 loop is CASSSTGTSNEKLFF. CDR3 sequence (DNA): TGCGCCAGCAGCTCGACAGGGACGTCTAATGAAAAACTGTTTTTT.

Details on this clone: Relative to the germline gene, one junction end is altered; a read error may explain this. The rearrangement uses TRBV2 and TRBJ2-7, with D perhaps TRBD1 (6 bases). CDR1 is SNHLY, CDR2 FYNNEI, per germline. This CDR3 comprises 14 residues. CDR3 in DNA: TGTGCCAACACGGACCAGGGGACCCCCTACGGGCAGTACTTC. This translates into CANTDQGTPYGQYF.

The chain uses TRBV7-8 and TRBJ1-3; 8 nucleotides line up with TRBD1. This CDR3 contains 14 residues. After removal of 1 base from V and 4 bases from J, the junction contained 0 bases not matched to a gene. Germline V gives CDR1 SGHVS, CDR2 FQNEAQ. CDR3 DNA: TGTGCCAGCAGCTTAGGGACAGGGGGAAACACCATATATTTT. It codes for CASSLGTGGNTIYF.

This clone was found a few times. The CDR3 DNA follows: TGTGCCAGTAGTCAGGGACAGAGCTTCTCCTACGAGCAGTACTTC. It yields the protein CASSQGQSFSYEQYF. The chain has TRBV19 and TRBJ2-7, with 7 bases matching TRBD1. Per germline, CDR1 LNHDA and CDR2 SQIVND (reference sequence). The length of the CDR3 is 15 residues. Trimming removed 5 bases from V and 0 bases from J; junction bases left unmatched: 7.

V gene TRBV6-4 combines with J gene TRBJ2-7; 7 bases agree with TRBD1. The CDR3 is 17 amino acids. From germline, CDR1 is MRHNA and CDR2 SNTAGT. With 7 bases clipped from V and 4 bases from J, the junction kept 19 bases outside the gene matches. The DNA of the CDR3 is TGTGCCAGCAACGGACCCGGGCCCAGGGGGATTGTTTACGAGCAGTACTTC. Translated: CASNGPGPRGIVYEQYF.

This chain links TRBV28 with TRBJ1-2; TRBD1 aligns across 10 bases. Germline values: CDR1 MDHEN, CDR2 SYDVKM. J was trimmed by 7 bases and V by 6 bases; bases with no gene match: 8. The CDR3 extends over 14 amino acids. CDR3 sequence reads: CASRRQGALVGYTF. CDR3 nucleotides: TGTGCCAGCAGGAGACAGGGGGCATTGGTTGGCTACACCTTC.

The V call is TRBV5-1, the J call TRBJ1-1; 8 positions agree with TRBD1. This CDR3 has 16 amino acids. After removal of 0 bases from V and 0 bases from J, the junction contained 4 bases not matched to a gene. Germline values: CDR1 SGHRS, CDR2 YFSETQ. The CDR3 DNA reads TGCGCCAGCAGCTTGGGAGGACAGGGCGTGAACACTGAAGCTTTCTTT. Translation: CASSLGGQGVNTEAFF.

The gene calls are TRBV14 and TRBJ2-2, with D perhaps TRBD2 (6 bases). Trimming took 5 bases from V and 6 from J, leaving 19 bases between them. Germline assignment: CDR1 SGHDN and CDR2 FVKESK. The CDR3 spans 16 residues. CDR3 bases: TGTGCCAGCAGCGGCCTGGGCGGGATCAAAGCCGGGGAGCTGTTTTTT. It specifies CASSGLGGIKAGELFF.

The V and J genes are TRBV11-3 and TRBJ2-1; 9 bases match TRBD2. Unmatched junction bases numbered 4, after V lost 1 base and J lost 6 bases. This CDR3 is built from 15 residues. The germline CDR1 and CDR2 sequences are SGHNT and YENEEA. The CDR3 loop reads CASSLVGSGSNEQFF. The DNA of the CDR3 is TGTGCCAGCAGCTTAGTCGGTAGCGGGAGCAATGAGCAGTTCTTC.

Only one count was recorded for this clone. The chain combines TRBV2 with TRBJ1-1; a possible D gene is TRBD1 (6 bases). With 7 bases removed from V and 1 base from J, the gap between germline ends came to 13 bases. The CDR3 contains 14 residues. Germline CDR1 is SNHLY and CDR2 is FYNNEI. The CDR3 bases are TGTGCCAGCATTATGGACAGAACGAACACTGAAGCTTTCTTT. Amino acids: CASIMDRTNTEAFF.

J is TRBJ1-1 and V is TRBV19; the D gene is possibly TRBD1 (6 bases). The CDR3 length is 13 residues. Germline V gene lookup returns CDR1 LNHDA and CDR2 SQIVND (reference sequence). V lost 6 bases and J 1 base, leaving 9 bases between the germline ends. The CDR3 loop is CASRIQGNTEAFF. For the CDR3, the DNA is TGTGCCAGTAGGATACAGGGGAACACTGAAGCTTTCTTT. Full variable domain (rest looked up from reference TRBV19 and TRBJ1-1): DGGITQSPKYLFRKEGQNVTLSCEQNLNHDAMYWYRQDPGQGLRLIYYSQIVNDFQKGDIAEGYSVSREKKESFPLTVTSAQKNPTAFYLCASRIQGNTEAFFGQGTRLTVV.

V is TRBV28 and J is TRBJ2-7, with D tentatively TRBD2 (5 bases). Germline V CDR1 and CDR2: MDHEN, SYDVKM. Trimming pared 4 bases from V and 2 bases from J, leaving 21 bases between. This CDR3 spans 17 amino acids. CDR3 sequence: CASSSPGRAGSTYEQYF. The CDR3, as DNA: TGTGCCAGCAGTTCCCCCGGTAGGGCGGGCTCTACCTACGAGCAGTACTTC.

The rearrangement joins TRBV5-1 to TRBJ1-1; maybe TRBD1 (6 bases). V lost 3 bases and J lost 6, with 15 bases in between. The CDR3 extends over 14 amino acids. Germline lookup yields CDR1 SGHRS and CDR2 YFSETQ. The CDR3 region has the DNA TGCGCCAGCAGCTCGGGGCGGGGGCTCTCTGAAGCTTTCTTT. Encoded protein: CASSSGRGLSEAFF. Full variable domain (missing parts from reference TRBV5-1 and TRBJ1-1): KAGVTQTPRYLIKTRGQQVTLSCSPISGHRSVSWYQQTPGQGLQFLFEYFSETQRNKGNFPGRFSGRQFSNSRSEMNVSTLELGDSALYLCASSSGRGLSEAFFGQGTRLTVV.

V usage is TRBV2 and J usage is TRBJ2-5, with D perhaps TRBD1 (5 bases). V lost 10 bases to trimming and J lost 0 bases, with 18 bases between them. This CDR3 is built from 15 residues. CDR1 and CDR2 (germline): SNHLY, FYNNEI. The DNA for the CDR3 is TGTGCCACCTTCGGCCTGGGGCGGCACCAAGAGACCCAGTACTTC. Translated, it gives CATFGLGRHQETQYF.

This clone showed up just a few times. V and J are TRBV29-1 and TRBJ2-3; 12 bases are a match to TRBD2. Germline loops: CDR1 SQVTM, CDR2 ANQGSEA. This CDR3 region has 15 residues. The trim removed 5 bases at V and 2 bases at J, leaving 5 bases unmatched. The CDR3 bases are TGCAGCGTTACGACTAGCGGGGGACCCACAGATACGCAGTATTTT. Translated, it gives CSVTTSGGPTDTQYF.

Only a few counts were recorded for this clone. V usage is TRBV6-5 and J usage is TRBJ1-6; D not certain. This CDR3 is 12 amino acids long. V was cut by 6 bases and J by 9 bases, with 9 bases left in between. The V gene's germline CDR1 is MNHEY and CDR2 SVGAGI. The CDR3 nucleotides are TGTGCCAGCAGGGCCTTTGGTTCACCCCTCCACTTT. Translated, it gives CASRAFGSPLHF.

V is TRBV5-1 and J is TRBJ2-3; D remains unclear. The V and J ends lost 5 bases and 2 bases respectively, with 15 bases between them. The CDR3 runs to 15 residues. Germline-derived CDR1 and CDR2 are SGHRS and YFSETQ. The CDR3 sequence is CASSRIPADTDTQYF. The CDR3 region has the DNA TGCGCCAGCAGTCGGATTCCGGCGGACACAGATACGCAGTATTTT.

This chain uses TRBV4-2 with TRBJ2-1, with D perhaps TRBD1 (7 bases). This CDR3 region has 15 residues. Germline V gives CDR1 LGHNA, CDR2 YNFKEQ. V gave up 0 bases and J gave up 9 bases, with 15 bases separating them. The CDR3 protein is CASSQDRAGGGEQFF. CDR3 DNA sequence: TGTGCCAGCAGCCAAGATAGAGCAGGGGGAGGTGAGCAGTTCTTC.

The CDR3 loop reads CASSFSASGSGAYEQYF. In DNA, the CDR3 is TGTGCCAGCAGCTTTTCCGCTAGCGGGAGTGGGGCCTACGAGCAGTACTTC. The genes are TRBV11-1 and TRBJ2-7; 10 nucleotides agree with TRBD2. Unmatched junction bases numbered 10, after V lost 3 bases and J lost 2 bases. There are 17 residues in the CDR3. Per the germline V gene, CDR1 is SGHAT and CDR2 is FQDESV (reference sequence).

The chain employs TRBV10-2 and TRBJ2-7, with D maybe TRBD2 (6 bases). There are 13 residues in the CDR3. In germline, CDR1 is WSHSY, CDR2 SAAADI. Trimming pared 7 bases from V and 4 bases from J, leaving 14 bases between. The CDR3 DNA is TGCGCCAGCAAGGACGGAGGGCCGTACGAGCAGTACTTC. Its protein product is CASKDGGPYEQYF.

The chain joins TRBV29-1 to TRBJ2-1, with a possible D match to TRBD2 (6 bases). The ends were cut back, 7 bases at V and 7 bases at J, with 20 bases in the middle. This CDR3 is built from 14 residues. The germline CDR1 and CDR2 sequences are SQVTM and ANQGSEA. The CDR3 protein is CSASGVAVGNEQFF. The DNA for the CDR3 is TGCAGCGCGTCGGGGGTAGCGGTGGGAAATGAGCAGTTCTTC.